Given below is one TCR beta chain in context. These data are taken from a study of memory CD4+ T cells and cytomegalovirus serostatus. Original analysis: Out-of-frame sequences were removed, leaving roughly 2.1 million distinct TCRbeta sequences. Using immunoSEQ multiplex PCR, the repertoire was profiled, and TCRdb retains in-frame clones only, with some absent. That table supplies the V and J calls and clone size; D and trimming were determined from the DNA. The table shows tens of thousands of clones, with around four fifths occurring only once. Single viable CD3+CD4+CD8-CD45RO+ cells were sorted as the memory CD4+ T cells. What was sequenced was memory CD4+ T cells from blood. This clonotype was obtained from an adult in good health and CMV-seropositive.

CDR3 in amino acids: CAISQGETQYF. CDR3 DNA: TGTGCCATCAGCCAGGGCGAGACCCAGTACTTC. The chain links TRBV10-3 to TRBJ2-5, with D tentatively TRBD1 (5 bases). The germline V gene encodes CDR1 ENHRY and CDR2 SYGVKD. This CDR3 contains 11 residues. Trimming removed 6 bases from V and 5 bases from J, with 7 bases in between.